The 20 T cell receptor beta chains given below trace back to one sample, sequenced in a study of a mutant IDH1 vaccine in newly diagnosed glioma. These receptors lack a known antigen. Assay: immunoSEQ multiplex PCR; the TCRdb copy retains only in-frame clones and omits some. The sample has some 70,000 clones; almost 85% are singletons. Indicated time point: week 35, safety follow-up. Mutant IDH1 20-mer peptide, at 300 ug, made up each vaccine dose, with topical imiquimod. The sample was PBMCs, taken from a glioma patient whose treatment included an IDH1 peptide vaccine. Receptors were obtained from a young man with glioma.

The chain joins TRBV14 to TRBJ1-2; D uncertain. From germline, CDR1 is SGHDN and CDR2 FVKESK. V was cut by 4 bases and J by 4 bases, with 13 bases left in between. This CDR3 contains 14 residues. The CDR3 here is CASSPWGRPYGYTF. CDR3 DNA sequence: TGTGCCAGCAGCCCTTGGGGAAGACCCTATGGCTACACCTTC.

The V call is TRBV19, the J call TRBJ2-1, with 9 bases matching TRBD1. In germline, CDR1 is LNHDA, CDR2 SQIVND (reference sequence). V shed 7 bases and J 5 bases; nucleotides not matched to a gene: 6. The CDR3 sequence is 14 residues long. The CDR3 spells CASTKDRGHNEQFF. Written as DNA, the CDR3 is TGTGCCAGTACCAAGGACAGGGGCCACAATGAGCAGTTCTTC.

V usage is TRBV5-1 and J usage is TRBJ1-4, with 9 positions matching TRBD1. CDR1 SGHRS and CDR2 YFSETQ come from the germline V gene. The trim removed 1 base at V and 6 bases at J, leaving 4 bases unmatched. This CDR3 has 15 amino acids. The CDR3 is CASSLPRDRDEKLFF. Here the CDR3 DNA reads TGCGCCAGCAGCTTGCCCCGGGACAGGGATGAAAAACTGTTTTTT.

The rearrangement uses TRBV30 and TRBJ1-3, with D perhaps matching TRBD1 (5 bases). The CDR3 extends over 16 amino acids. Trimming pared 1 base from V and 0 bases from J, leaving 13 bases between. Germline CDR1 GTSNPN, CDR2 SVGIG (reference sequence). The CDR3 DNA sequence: TGTGCCTGGAGTGGCCGCCCAGGGAGCTCTGGAAACACCATATATTTT. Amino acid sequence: CAWSGRPGSSGNTIYF.

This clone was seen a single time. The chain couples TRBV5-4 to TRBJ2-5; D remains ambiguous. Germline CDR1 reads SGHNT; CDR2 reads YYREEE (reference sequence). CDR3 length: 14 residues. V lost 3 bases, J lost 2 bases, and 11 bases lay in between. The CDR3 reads CASSSPDRQETQYF. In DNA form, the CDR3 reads TGTGCCAGCAGCTCCCCGGATCGGCAAGAGACCCAGTACTTC. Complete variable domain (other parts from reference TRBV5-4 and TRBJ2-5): ETGVTQSPTHLIKTRGQQVTLRCSSQSGHNTVSWYQQALGQGPQFIFQYYREEENGRGNFPPRFSGLQFPNYSSELNVNALELDDSALYLCASSSPDRQETQYFGPGTRLLVL.

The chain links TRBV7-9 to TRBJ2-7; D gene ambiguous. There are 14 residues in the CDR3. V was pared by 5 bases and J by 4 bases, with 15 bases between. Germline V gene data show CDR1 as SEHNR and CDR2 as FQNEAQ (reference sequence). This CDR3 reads CASSRVDLRYEQYF. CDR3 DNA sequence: TGTGCCAGCAGCCGGGTGGATCTCAGGTACGAGCAGTACTTC.

The CDR3 reads CASGKGHLDNTIYF. DNA for the CDR3: TGTGCCAGCGGCAAGGGACATTTGGACAACACCATATATTTT. The V gene is TRBV2, the J gene TRBJ1-3; D is perhaps TRBD1 (6 bases). Trimming pared 8 bases from V and 7 bases from J, leaving 18 bases between. This CDR3 spans 14 amino acids. Looked up from germline, CDR1 is SNHLY and CDR2 is FYNNEI.

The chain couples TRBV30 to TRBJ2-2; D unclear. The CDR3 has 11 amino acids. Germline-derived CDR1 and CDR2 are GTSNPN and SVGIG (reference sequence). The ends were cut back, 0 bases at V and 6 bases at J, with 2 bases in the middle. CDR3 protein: CAWSVAGELFF. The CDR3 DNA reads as TGTGCCTGGAGTGTTGCCGGGGAGCTGTTTTTT.

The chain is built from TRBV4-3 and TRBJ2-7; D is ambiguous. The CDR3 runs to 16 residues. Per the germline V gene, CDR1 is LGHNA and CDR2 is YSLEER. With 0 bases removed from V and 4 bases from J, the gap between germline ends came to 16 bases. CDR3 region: CASSQDPIGGIYEQYF. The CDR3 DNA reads TGCGCCAGCAGCCAAGATCCGATAGGCGGAATATACGAGCAGTACTTC.

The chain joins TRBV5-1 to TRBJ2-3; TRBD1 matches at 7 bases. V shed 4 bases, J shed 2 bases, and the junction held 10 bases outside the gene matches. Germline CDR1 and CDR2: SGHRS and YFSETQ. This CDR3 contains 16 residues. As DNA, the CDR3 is TGCGCCAGCAGCCCGAGAACAGGGGTGGACACAGATACGCAGTATTTT. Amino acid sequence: CASSPRTGVDTDTQYF.

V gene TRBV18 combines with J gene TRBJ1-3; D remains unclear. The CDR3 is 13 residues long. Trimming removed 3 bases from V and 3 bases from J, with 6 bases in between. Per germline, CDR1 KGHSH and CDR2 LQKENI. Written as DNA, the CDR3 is TGTGCCAGCTCACCCGAAATTGGAAACACCATATATTTT. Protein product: CASSPEIGNTIYF.

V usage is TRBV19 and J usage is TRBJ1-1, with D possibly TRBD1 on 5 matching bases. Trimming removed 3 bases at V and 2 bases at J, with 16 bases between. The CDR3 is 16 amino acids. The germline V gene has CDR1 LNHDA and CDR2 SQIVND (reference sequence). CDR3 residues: CASSMGQVRDNTEAFF. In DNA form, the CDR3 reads TGTGCCAGTAGTATGGGGCAGGTCCGGGATAACACTGAAGCTTTCTTT.

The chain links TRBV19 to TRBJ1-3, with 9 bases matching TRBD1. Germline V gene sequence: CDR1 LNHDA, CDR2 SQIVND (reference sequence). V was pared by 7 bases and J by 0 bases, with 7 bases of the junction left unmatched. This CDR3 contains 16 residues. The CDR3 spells CASKGTGSSSGNTIYF. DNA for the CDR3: TGTGCCAGTAAGGGGACAGGGTCCAGCTCTGGAAACACCATATATTTT. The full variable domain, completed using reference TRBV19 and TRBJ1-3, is DGGITQSPKYLFRKEGQNVTLSCEQNLNHDAMYWYRQDPGQGLRLIYYSQIVNDFQKGDIAEGYSVSREKKESFPLTVTSAQKNPTAFYLCASKGTGSSSGNTIYFGEGSWLTVV.

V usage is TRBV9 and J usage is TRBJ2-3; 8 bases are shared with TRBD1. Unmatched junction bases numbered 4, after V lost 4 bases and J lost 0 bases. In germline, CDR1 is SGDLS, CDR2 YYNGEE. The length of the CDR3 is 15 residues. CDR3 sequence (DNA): TGTGCCAGCAGCAGGCAGGGGGCCAGCACAGATACGCAGTATTTT. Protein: CASSRQGASTDTQYF.

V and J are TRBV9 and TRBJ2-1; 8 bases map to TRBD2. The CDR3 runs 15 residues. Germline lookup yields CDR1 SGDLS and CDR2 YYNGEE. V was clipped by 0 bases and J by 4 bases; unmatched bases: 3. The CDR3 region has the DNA TGTGCCAGCAGCGTAGTTGCGGGGGGATACAATGAGCAGTTCTTC. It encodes CASSVVAGGYNEQFF.

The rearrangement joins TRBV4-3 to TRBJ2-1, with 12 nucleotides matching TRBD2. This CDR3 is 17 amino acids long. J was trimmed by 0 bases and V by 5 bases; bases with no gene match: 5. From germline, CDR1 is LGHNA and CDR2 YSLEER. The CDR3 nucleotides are TGCGCCAGCAGCGCTAGACTAGCGGGGGACTCCTACAATGAGCAGTTCTTC. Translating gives CASSARLAGDSYNEQFF.

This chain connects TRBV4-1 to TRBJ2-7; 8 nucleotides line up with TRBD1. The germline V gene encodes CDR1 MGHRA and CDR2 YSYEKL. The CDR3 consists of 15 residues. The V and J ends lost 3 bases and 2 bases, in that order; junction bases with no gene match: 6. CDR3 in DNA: TGCGCCAGCAGCCATACCGGGACAGGCCCCTACGAGCAGTACTTC. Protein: CASSHTGTGPYEQYF.

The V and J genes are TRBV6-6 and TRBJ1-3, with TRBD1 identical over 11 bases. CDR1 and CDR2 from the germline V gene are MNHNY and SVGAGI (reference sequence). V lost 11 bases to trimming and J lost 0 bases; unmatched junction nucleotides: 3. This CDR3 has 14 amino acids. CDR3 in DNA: TGTGCCGGAGGGACAGGGGGCTCTGGAAACACCATATATTTT. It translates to CAGGTGGSGNTIYF.

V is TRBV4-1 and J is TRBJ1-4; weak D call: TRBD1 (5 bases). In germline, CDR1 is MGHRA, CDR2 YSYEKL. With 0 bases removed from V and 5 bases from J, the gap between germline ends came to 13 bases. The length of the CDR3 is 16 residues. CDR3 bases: TGCGCCAGCAGCCAAGAGTGGGGCAGGTGGAATGAAAAACTGTTTTTT. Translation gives CASSQEWGRWNEKLFF.

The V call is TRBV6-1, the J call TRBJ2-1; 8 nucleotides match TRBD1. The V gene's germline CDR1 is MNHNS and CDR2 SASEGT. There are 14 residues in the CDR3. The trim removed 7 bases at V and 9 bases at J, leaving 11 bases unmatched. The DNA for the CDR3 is TGTGCCAGCAAACAATTAGGACAGGGTATTGAGCAGTTCTTC. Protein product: CASKQLGQGIEQFF.